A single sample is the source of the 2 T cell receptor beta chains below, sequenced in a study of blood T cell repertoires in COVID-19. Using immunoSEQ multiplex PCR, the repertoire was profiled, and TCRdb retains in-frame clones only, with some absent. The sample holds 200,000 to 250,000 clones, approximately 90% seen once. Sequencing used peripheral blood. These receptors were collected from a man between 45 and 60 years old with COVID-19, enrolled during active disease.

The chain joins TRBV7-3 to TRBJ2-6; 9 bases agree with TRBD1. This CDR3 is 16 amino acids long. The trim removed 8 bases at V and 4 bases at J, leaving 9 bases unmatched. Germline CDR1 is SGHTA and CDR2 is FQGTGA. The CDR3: CASGTQGALGANVLTF. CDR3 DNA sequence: TGTGCCAGCGGTACACAGGGGGCATTGGGGGCCAACGTCCTGACTTTC.

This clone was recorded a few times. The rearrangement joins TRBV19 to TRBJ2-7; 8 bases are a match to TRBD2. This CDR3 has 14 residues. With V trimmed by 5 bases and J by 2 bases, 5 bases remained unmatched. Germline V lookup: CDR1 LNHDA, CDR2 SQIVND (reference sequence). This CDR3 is CASSPQRGPYEQYF. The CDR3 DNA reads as TGTGCCAGTAGTCCGCAGCGGGGGCCCTACGAGCAGTACTTC.